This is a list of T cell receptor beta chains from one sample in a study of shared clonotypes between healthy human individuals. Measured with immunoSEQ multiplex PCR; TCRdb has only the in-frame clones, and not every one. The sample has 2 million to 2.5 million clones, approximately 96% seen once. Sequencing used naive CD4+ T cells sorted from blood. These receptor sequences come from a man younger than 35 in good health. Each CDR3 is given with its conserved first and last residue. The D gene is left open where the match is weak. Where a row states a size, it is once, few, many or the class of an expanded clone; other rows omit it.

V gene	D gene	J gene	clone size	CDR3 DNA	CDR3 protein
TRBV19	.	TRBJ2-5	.	TGTGCCAGTAGGGGAATACAAGAGACCCAGTACTTC	CASRGIQETQYF
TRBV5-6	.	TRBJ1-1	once	TGTGCCAGCAGTGGAGGGCCAGGGCGGTTTTGGAACACTGAAGCTTTCTTT	CASSGGPGRFWNTEAFF
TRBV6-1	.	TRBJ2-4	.	TGTGCCAGCAGTGCCAGGACAGTTCTAGCCAAAAACATTCAGTACTTC	CASSARTVLAKNIQYF
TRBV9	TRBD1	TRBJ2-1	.	TGTGCCAGCAGCCCGAGCCACCGGGACAGAGACTACAATGAGCAGTTCTTC	CASSPSHRDRDYNEQFF
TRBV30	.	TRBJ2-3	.	TGTGCCTGGAGTGCCAACCCCGTGGACAGACCCACAGATACGCAGTATTTT	CAWSANPVDRPTDTQYF
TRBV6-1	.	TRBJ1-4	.	TGTGCCAGCAGTGCGACAGCAACTAATGAAAAACTGTTTTTT	CASSATATNEKLFF
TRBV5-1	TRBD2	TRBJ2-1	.	TGCGCCAGCAGCTCGACGGGACTAGCGGGGCGCAATGAGCAGTTCTTC	CASSSTGLAGRNEQFF
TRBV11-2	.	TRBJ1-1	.	TGTGCCAGCAGCTTAGAAACAGTGAACACTGAAGCTTTCTTT	CASSLETVNTEAFF
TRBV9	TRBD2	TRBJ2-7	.	TGTGCCAGCAGCGTAGGTCCGGGGGGCTCCTACGAGCAGTACTTC	CASSVGPGGSYEQYF
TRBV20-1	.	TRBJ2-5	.	TGCAGTGCTATCCAAGAGACCCAGTACTTC	CSAIQETQYF
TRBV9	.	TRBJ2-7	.	TGTGCCAGCAGCGTTGACGACTACGAGCAGTACTTC	CASSVDDYEQYF
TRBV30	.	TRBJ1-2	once	TGTGCCTGGCTGTGGGGGTCTTCCACCCGCGGCTACACCTTC	CAWLWGSSTRGYTF
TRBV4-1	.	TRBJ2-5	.	TGCGCCAGCAGCCAGGCTGAATCGCGGGGGCAGGAGACCCAGTACTTC	CASSQAESRGQETQYF
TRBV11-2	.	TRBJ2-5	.	TGTGCCAGCAGCTTCTATCCCTCCATTCAGGAGACCCAGTACTTC	CASSFYPSIQETQYF